This TCR beta chain originates from a study of vaccination and CD4 T cells after COVID-19. Study-wide context: The convalescents included six males and four females, and among them two were Hispanic while seven were Caucasian. Post-vaccination samples were procured at a median of around 78 days following dose two (range 14 to 241). Findings and limits, study-wide: Only after vaccination were a median 86.3% of convalescents' reactive clones seen.

The sample's treatment: approximately 9-day PBMC culture with coronavirus spike peptide pools or control peptides (ViraFEST assay). Ahead of the COVID-19 pandemic (2011-2018), the CD4+ T cells of the unexposed donor were collected. About this clonotype: Its antigen is still unknown.

The V gene lost 5 bases and the J gene lost 2 bases, with 11 bases spanning the gap. Germline assignment: CDR1 MNHNS and CDR2 SASEGT. The CDR3 extends over 14 amino acids. Once obtained from cultured CD4+ T cells, the DNA was sequenced using the Oncomine TCR Beta short-read assay. TCRdb recomputed calls from the PCR reads with MiXCR, one row per CDR3 protein. This sample has approximately 7,100 distinct CDR3 sequences; 50% occur once, and the top ten carry about 25%. The J gene is TRBJ2-3, the V gene TRBV6-1; D is unclear. The source material was CD4+ T cells from blood, cultured in vitro. This TCR was sampled from a human donor in good health. The DNA of the CDR3 is TGTGCCAGCAGTCCCCCTCACAACACAGATACGCAGTATTTT. Amino acids: CASSPPHNTDTQYF.